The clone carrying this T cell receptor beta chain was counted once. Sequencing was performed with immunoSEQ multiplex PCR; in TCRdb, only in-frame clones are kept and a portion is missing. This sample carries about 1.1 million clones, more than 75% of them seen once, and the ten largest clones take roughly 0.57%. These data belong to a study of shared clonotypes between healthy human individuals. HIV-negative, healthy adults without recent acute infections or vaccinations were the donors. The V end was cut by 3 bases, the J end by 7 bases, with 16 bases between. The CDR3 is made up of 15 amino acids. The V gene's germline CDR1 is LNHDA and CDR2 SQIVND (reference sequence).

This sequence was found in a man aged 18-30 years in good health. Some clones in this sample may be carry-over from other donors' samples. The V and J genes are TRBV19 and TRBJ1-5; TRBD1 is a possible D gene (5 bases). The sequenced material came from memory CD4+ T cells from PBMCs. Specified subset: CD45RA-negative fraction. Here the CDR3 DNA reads TGTGCCAGTAGTATGATGGGGCAGGGCGGACAGCCCCAGCATTTT. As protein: CASSMMGQGGQPQHF.